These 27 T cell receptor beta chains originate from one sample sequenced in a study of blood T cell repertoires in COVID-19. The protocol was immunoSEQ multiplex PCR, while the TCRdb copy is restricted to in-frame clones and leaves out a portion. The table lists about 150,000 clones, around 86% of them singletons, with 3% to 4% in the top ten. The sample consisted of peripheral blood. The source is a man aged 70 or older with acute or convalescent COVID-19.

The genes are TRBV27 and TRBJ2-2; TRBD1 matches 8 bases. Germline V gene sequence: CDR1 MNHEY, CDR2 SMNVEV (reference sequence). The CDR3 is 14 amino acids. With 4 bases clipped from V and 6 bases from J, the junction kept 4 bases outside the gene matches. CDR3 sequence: CASSSGQGAGELFF. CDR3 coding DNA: TGTGCCAGCAGTTCAGGACAGGGAGCCGGGGAGCTGTTTTTT.

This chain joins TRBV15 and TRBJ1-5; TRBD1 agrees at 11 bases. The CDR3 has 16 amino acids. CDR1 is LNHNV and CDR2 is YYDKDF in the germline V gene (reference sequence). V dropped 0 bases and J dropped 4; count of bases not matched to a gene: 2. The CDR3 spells CATSREGTGGNQPQHF. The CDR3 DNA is TGTGCCACCAGCAGAGAGGGGACAGGGGGAAATCAGCCCCAGCATTTT.

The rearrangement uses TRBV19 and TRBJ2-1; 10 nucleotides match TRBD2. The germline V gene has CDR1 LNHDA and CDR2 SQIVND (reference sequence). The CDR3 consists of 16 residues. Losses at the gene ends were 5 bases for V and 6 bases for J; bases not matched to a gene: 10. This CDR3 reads CASSVGWTSGLNEQFF. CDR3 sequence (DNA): TGTGCCAGTAGTGTGGGTTGGACTAGCGGTCTCAATGAGCAGTTCTTC.

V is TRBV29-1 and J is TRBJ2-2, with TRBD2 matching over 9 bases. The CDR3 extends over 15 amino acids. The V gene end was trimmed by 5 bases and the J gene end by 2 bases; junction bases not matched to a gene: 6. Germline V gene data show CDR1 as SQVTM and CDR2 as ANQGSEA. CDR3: CSVLGLATNTGELFF. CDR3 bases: TGCAGCGTTTTAGGACTAGCGACCAACACCGGGGAGCTGTTTTTT.

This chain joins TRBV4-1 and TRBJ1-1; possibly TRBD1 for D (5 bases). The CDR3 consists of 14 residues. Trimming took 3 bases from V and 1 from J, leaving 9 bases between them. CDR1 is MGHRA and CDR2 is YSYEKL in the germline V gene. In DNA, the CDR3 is TGCGCCAGCAGCCACTTGGACAAGAACACTGAAGCTTTCTTT. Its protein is CASSHLDKNTEAFF.

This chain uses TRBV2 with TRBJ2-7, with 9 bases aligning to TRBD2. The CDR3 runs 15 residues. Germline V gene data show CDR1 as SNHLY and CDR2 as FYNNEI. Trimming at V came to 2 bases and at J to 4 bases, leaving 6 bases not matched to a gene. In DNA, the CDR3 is TGTGCCAGCAGTGAACAGGCGGGAGGGGGATACGAGCAGTACTTC. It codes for CASSEQAGGGYEQYF.

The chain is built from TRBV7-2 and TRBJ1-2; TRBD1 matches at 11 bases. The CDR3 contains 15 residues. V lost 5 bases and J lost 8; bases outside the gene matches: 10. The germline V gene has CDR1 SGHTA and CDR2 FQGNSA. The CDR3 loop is CASSGRDRGAGGYTF. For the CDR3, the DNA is TGTGCCAGCAGCGGGCGGGACAGGGGGGCGGGCGGCTACACCTTC. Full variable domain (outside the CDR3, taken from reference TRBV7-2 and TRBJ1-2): GAGVSQSPSNKVTEKGKDVELRCDPISGHTALYWYRQSLGQGLEFLIYFQGNSAPDKSGLPSDRFSAERTGGSVSTLTIQRTQQEDSAVYLCASSGRDRGAGGYTFGSGTRLTVV.

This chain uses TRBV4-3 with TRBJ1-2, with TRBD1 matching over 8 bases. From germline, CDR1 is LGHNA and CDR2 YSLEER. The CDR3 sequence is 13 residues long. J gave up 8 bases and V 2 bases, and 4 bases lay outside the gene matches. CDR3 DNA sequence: TGCGCCAGCAGCCAATCGGGACAGGCGGGCTACACCTTC. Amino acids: CASSQSGQAGYTF.

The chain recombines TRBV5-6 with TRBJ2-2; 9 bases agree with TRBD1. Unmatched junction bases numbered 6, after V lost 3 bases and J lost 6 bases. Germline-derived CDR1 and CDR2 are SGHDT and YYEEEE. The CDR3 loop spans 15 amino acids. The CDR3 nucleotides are TGTGCCAGCAGCTCAGGGACAGGGAGGGCCGGGGAGCTGTTTTTT. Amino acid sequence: CASSSGTGRAGELFF. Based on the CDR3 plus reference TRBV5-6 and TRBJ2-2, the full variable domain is DAGVTQSPTHLIKTRGQQVTLRCSPKSGHDTVSWYQQALGQGPQFIFQYYEEEERQRGNFPDRFSGHQFPNYSSELNVNALLLGDSALYLCASSSGTGRAGELFFGEGSRLTVL.

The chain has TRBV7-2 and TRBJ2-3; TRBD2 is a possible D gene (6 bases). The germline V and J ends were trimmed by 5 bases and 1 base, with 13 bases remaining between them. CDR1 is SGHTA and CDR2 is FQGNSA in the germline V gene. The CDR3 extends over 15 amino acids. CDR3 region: CASSPRGGGTDTQYF. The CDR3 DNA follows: TGTGCCAGCAGCCCGAGGGGCGGGGGCACAGATACGCAGTATTTT.

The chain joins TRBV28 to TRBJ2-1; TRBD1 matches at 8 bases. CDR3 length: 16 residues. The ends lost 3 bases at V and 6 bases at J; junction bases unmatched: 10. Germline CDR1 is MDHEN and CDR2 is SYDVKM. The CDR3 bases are TGTGCCAGCAGTTTGATATCAGGGACAGGCACCAATGAGCAGTTCTTC. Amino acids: CASSLISGTGTNEQFF.

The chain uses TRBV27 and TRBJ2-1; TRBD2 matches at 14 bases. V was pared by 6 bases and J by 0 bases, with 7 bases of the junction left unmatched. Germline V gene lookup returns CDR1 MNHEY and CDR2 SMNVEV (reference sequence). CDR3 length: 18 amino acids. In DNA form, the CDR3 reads TGTGCCAGCAGCGGGACTAGCGGGAGCTGGAGCTCCTACAATGAGCAGTTCTTC. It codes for CASSGTSGSWSSYNEQFF.

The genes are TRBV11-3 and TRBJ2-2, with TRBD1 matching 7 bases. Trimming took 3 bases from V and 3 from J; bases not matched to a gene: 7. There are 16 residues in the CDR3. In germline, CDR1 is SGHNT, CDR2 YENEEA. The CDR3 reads CASSFSSGTDTGELFF. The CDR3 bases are TGTGCCAGCAGCTTCAGTTCCGGGACAGACACCGGGGAGCTGTTTTTT.

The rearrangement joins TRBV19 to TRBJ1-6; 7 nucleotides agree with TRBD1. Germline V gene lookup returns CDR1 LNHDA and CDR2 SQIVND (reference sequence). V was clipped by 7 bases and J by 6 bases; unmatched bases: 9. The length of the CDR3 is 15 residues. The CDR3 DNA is TGTGCCAGTACCTCGGACAGGCCGATTAATTCACCCCTCCACTTT. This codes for CASTSDRPINSPLHF.

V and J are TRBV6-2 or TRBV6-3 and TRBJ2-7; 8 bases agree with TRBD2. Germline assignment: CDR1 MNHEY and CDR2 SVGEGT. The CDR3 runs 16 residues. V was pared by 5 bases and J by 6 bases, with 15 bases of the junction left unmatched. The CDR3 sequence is CASSRGAGTSVGEQYF. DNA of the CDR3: TGTGCCAGCAGTAGGGGGGCCGGGACTAGTGTTGGCGAGCAGTACTTC.

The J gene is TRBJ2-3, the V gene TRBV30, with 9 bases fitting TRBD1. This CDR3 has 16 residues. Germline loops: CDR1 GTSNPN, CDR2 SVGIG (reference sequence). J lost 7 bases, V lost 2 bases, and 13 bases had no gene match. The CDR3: CAWSTTGTGLQNTQYF. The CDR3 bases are TGTGCCTGGAGTACGACTGGGACAGGGTTACAGAATACGCAGTATTTT.

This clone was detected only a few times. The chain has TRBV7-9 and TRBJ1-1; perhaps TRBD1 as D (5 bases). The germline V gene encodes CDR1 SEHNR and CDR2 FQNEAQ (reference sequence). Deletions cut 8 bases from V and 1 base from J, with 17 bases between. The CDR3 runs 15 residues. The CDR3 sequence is CASGPGGRGNTEAFF. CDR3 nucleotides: TGTGCCAGCGGGCCGGGAGGAAGGGGGAACACTGAAGCTTTCTTT.

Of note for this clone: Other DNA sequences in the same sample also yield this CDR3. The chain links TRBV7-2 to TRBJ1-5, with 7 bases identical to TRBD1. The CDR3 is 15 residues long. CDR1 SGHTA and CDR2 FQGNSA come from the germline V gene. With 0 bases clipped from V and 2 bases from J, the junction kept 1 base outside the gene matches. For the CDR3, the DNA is TGTGCCAGCAGCTTAGCAGGGGGCGGCAATCAGCCCCAGCATTTT. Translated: CASSLAGGGNQPQHF.

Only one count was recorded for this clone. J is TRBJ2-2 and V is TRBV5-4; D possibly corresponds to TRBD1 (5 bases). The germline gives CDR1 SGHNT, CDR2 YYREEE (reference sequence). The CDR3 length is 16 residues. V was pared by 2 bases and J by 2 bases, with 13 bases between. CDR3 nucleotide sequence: TGTGCCAGCAGCTTCGGTATAGGGGCCAACACCGGGGAGCTGTTTTTT. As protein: CASSFGIGANTGELFF.

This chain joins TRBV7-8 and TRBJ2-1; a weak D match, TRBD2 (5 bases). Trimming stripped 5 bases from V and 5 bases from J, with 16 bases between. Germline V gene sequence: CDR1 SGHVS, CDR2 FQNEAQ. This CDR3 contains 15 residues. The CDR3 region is CASSEKGERDNEQFF. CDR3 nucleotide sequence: TGTGCCAGCAGCGAAAAGGGAGAGAGGGACAATGAGCAGTTCTTC.

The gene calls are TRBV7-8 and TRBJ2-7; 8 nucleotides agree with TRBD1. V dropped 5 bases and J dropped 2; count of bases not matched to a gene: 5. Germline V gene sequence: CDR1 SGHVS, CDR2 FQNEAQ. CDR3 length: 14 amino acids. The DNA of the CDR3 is TGTGCCAGCAGCCTTGGACAGGGCACCTACGAGCAGTACTTC. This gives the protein CASSLGQGTYEQYF.

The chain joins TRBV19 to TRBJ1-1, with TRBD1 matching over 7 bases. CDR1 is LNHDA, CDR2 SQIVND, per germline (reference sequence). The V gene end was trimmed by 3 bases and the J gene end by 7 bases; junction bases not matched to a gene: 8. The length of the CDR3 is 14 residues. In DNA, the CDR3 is TGTGCCAGTAGTATTGACAGGGTATGGAGTGAAGCTTTCTTT. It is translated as CASSIDRVWSEAFF.

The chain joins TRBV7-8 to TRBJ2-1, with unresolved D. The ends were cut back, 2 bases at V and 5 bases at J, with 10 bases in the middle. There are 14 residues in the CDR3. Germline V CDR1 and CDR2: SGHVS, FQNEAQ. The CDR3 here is CASSLSESHNEQFF. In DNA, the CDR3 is TGTGCCAGCAGCTTAAGCGAGTCACACAATGAGCAGTTCTTC.

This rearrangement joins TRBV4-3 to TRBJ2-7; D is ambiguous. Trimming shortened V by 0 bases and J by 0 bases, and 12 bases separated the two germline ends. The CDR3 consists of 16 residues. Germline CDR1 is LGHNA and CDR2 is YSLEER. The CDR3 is CASSQENLPSSYEQYF. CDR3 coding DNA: TGCGCCAGCAGCCAAGAAAATTTACCGAGCTCCTACGAGCAGTACTTC.

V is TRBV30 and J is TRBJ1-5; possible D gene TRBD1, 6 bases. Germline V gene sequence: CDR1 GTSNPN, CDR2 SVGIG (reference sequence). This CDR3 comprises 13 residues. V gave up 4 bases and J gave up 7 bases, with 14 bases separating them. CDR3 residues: CAWKGGGTQPQHF. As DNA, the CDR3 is TGTGCCTGGAAGGGAGGGGGTACCCAGCCCCAGCATTTT.

CDR3 coding DNA: TGTGCCAGCAGCTTACTAGCGGGCACGGGCAATGAGCAGTTCTTC. Residues: CASSLLAGTGNEQFF. This chain links TRBV7-6 with TRBJ2-1; 8 bases are a match to TRBD2. Germline loops: CDR1 SGHVS, CDR2 FNYEAQ. V lost 2 bases and J lost 6; bases outside the gene matches: 6. This CDR3 comprises 15 residues.

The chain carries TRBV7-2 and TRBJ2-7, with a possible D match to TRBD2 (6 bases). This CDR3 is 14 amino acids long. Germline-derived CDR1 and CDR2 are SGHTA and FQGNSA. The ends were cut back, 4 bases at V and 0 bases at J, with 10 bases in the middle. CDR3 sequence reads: CASSSRDFSYEQYF. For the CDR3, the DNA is TGTGCCAGCAGCTCGAGGGACTTCTCCTACGAGCAGTACTTC.